This T cell receptor (beta chain) was recovered during a study of blood T cell repertoires in COVID-19. About the research overall: From the United States, Italy and Spain came samples of acute and convalescent COVID-19. T cells, B-cell-depleted T cells, or PBMCs supplied cDNA or gDNA.

As handled by the study authors: Counts of nucleated cells, estimated from reference gene primer amplification, were obtained. Profiling relied on immunoSEQ multiplex PCR, and the TCRdb table lists in-frame clones only, not all of them. V and J calls and clone size are those listed in that table; D and trimming were worked out from the DNA. The table includes over 90,000 clones, almost 90% detected once. Trimming removed 1 base at V and 2 bases at J, with 20 bases between. This CDR3 contains 18 residues. CDR1 is SGHTA and CDR2 is FQGNSA in the germline V gene. The TCR sequence derives from a human donor in a cohort sampled during active COVID-19. Sequencing input: peripheral blood. This chain connects TRBV7-2 to TRBJ2-5, with D unclear. The chain's CDR3 is CASSLGGVRPSGQETQYF. CDR3 coding DNA: TGTGCCAGCAGCTTAGGAGGAGTTAGGCCTAGTGGGCAAGAGACCCAGTACTTC.